This passage covers 3 T cell receptor beta chains from one sample sequenced in a study of blood T cell repertoires in COVID-19. Produced via immunoSEQ multiplex PCR; TCRdb's table is partial and in-frame only. The repertoire has about 200,000 clones, 70% to 90% of them found once; the top ten carry 3.5% to 4%. Material: PBMCs or T cells enriched from blood (not recorded which). These receptors came from a woman between 40 and 50 years old with acute COVID-19.

The chain links TRBV29-1 to TRBJ1-1; unclear D gene. V shed 4 bases and J shed 6 bases, with 9 bases lying between them. This CDR3 has 11 amino acids. The germline gives CDR1 SQVTM, CDR2 ANQGSEA. CDR3 region: CSVGGVSEAFF. CDR3 DNA: TGCAGCGTTGGGGGAGTGTCTGAAGCTTTCTTT. The full variable domain, rest sourced from reference TRBV29-1 and TRBJ1-1, is SAVISQKPSRDICQRGTSLTIQCQVDSQVTMMFWYRQQPGQSLTLIATANQGSEATYESGFVIDKFPISRPNLTFSTLTVSNMSPEDSSIYLCSVGGVSEAFFGQGTRLTVV.

The table lists this clone with a few counts. The chain carries TRBV19 and TRBJ2-2; 12 bases fit TRBD2. The CDR3 loop spans 15 amino acids. Germline loops: CDR1 LNHDA, CDR2 SQIVND (reference sequence). Losses at the gene ends were 7 bases for V and 6 bases for J; bases not matched to a gene: 6. The CDR3 DNA follows: TGTGCCAGTACCGAGACTAGCGGGAGTGCCGGGGAGCTGTTTTTT. This translates into CASTETSGSAGELFF.

The chain has TRBV18 and TRBJ2-1, with D perhaps matching TRBD2 (6 bases). CDR1 is KGHSH, CDR2 LQKENI, per germline. The CDR3 contains 15 residues. The V end was cut by 6 bases, the J end by 0 bases, with 12 bases between. CDR3 DNA: TGTGCCAGCTCTCGGGACTTAAGCTCCTACAATGAGCAGTTCTTC. It translates to CASSRDLSSYNEQFF.